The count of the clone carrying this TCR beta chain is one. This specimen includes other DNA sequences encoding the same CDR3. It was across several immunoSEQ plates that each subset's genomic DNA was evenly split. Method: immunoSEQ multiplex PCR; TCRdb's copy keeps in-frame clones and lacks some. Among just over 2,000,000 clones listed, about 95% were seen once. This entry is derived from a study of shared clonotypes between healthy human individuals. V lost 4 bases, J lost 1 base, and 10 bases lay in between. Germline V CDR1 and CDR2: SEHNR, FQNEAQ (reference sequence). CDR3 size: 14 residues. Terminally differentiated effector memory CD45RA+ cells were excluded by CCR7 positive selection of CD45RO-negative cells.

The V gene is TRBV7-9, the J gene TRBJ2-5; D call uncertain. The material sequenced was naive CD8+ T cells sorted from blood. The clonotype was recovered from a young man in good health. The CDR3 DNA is TGTGCCAGCAGCTACCGGGCCGGCCAAGAGACCCAGTACTTC. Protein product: CASSYRAGQETQYF.